This TCR beta chain is drawn from a study of T-cell reconstitution after alpha-beta-depleted transplantation in children. Findings and caveats of the study: About two months after transplant, alpha-beta T cells reportedly came from several hundred expanded graft clones. From newly produced T cells came most of the T-cell counts and diversity one year after transplant. The origin of high day-60 TCRbeta diversity in some patients lay in surviving recipient T cells and thymic progenitors.

Points on this clonotype: The target antigen is unknown.

The germline V gene has CDR1 SGHRS and CDR2 YFSETQ. The CDR3 covers 15 residues. Trimming took 4 bases from V and 4 from J, leaving 17 bases between them. For TCRbeta, the library was prepared with unique molecular identifiers. TCRdb itself ran the PCR reads through MiXCR, one entry per CDR3 protein. The sample carries 90,000 to 100,000 distinct CDR3 sequences, 20% to 25% recorded once. This sequence was found in a boy younger than 10 with acute lymphoblastic leukemia, due to receive a stem cell transplant. The sample consisted of PBMCs, taken before TCRalphabeta/CD19-depleted stem cell transplant. V is TRBV5-1 and J is TRBJ1-2; no clear D gene. The CDR3 spells CASSLVPKVGYGYTF. CDR3 DNA sequence: TGCGCCAGCAGCCTCGTCCCCAAAGTCGGCTATGGCTACACCTTC. Based on the CDR3 plus reference TRBV5-1 and TRBJ1-2, the full variable domain is KAGVTQTPRYLIKTRGQQVTLSCSPISGHRSVSWYQQTPGQGLQFLFEYFSETQRNKGNFPGRFSGRQFSNSRSEMNVSTLELGDSALYLCASSLVPKVGYGYTFGSGTRLTVV.